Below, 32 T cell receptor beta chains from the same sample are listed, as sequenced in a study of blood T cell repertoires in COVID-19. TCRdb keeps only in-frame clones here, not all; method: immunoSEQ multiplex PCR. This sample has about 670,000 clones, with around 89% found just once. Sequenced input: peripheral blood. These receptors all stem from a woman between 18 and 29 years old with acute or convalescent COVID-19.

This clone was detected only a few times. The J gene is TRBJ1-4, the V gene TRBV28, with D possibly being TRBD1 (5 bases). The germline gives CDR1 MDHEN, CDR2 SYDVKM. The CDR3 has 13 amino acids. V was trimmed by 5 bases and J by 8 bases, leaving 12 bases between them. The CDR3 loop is CASSGAGREKLFF. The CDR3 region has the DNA TGTGCCAGCAGTGGGGCAGGGAGGGAAAAACTGTTTTTT.

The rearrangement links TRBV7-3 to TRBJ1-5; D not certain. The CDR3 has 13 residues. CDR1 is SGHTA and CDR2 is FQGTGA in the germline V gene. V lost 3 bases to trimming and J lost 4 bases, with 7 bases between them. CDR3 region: CASSFQLNQPQHF. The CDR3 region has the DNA TGTGCCAGCAGCTTTCAGTTGAATCAGCCCCAGCATTTT.

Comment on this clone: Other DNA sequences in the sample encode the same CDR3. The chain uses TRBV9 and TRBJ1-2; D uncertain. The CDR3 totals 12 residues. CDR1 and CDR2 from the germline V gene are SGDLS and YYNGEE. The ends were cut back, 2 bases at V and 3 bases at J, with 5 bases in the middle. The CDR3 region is CASSVSDYGYTF. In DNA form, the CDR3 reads TGTGCCAGCAGCGTTTCCGACTATGGCTACACCTTC. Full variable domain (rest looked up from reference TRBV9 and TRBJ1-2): DSGVTQTPKHLITATGQRVTLRCSPRSGDLSVYWYQQSLDQGLQFLIQYYNGEERAKGNILERFSAQQFPDLHSELNLSSLELGDSALYFCASSVSDYGYTFGSGTRLTVV.

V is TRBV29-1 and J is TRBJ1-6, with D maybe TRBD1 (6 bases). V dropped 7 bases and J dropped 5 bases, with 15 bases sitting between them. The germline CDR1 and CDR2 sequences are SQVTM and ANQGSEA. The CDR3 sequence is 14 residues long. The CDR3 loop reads CSAATGTNNSPLHF. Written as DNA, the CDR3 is TGCAGCGCCGCCACCGGGACAAATAATTCACCCCTCCACTTT.

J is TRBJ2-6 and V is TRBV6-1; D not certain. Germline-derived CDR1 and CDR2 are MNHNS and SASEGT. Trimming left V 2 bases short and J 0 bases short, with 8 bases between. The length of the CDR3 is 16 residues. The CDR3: CASSESEFSGANVLTF. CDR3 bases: TGTGCCAGCAGTGAAAGCGAATTCTCTGGGGCCAACGTCCTGACTTTC.

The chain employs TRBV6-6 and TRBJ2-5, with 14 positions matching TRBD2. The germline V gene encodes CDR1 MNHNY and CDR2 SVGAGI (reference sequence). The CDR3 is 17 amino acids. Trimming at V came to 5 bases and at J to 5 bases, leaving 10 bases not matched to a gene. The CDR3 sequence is CASSRTSGGRRKETQYF. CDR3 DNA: TGTGCCAGCAGTCGGACTAGCGGGGGGAGGAGGAAGGAGACCCAGTACTTC.

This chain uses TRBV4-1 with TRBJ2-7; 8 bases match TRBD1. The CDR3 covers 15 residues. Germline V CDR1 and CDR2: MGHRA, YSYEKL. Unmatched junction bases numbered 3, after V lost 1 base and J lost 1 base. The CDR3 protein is CASSQGNRGSYEQYF. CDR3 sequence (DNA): TGCGCCAGCAGCCAAGGAAACAGGGGGTCCTACGAGCAGTACTTC.

DNA of the CDR3: TGTGCCAGCAGTTACTTCCGAGAAGCCAAAAACATTCAGTACTTC. This translates into CASSYFREAKNIQYF. V and J are TRBV6-2 or TRBV6-3 and TRBJ2-4; D gene unclear. The length of the CDR3 is 15 residues. Trimming removed 1 base at V and 0 bases at J, with 7 bases between. Germline loops: CDR1 MNHEY, CDR2 SVGEGT.

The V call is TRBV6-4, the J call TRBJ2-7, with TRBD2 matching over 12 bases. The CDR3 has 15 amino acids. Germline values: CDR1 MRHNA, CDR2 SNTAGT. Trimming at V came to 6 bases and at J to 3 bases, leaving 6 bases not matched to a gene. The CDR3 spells CASRKLAGGLYEQYF. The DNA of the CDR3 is TGTGCCAGCAGGAAACTAGCGGGGGGCCTCTACGAGCAGTACTTC.

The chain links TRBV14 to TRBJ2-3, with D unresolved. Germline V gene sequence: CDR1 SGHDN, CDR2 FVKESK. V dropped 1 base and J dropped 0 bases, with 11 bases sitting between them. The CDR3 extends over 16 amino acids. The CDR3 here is CASSQGFSTSTDTQYF. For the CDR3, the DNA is TGTGCCAGCAGCCAAGGTTTTTCCACTAGCACAGATACGCAGTATTTT. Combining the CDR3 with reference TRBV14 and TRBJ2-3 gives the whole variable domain EAGVTQFPSHSVIEKGQTVTLRCDPISGHDNLYWYRRVMGKEIKFLLHFVKESKQDESGMPNNRFLAERTGGTYSTLKVQPAELEDSGVYFCASSQGFSTSTDTQYFGPGTRLTVL.

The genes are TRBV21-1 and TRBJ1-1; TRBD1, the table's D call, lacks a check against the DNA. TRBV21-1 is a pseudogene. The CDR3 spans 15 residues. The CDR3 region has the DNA TGTGCCAGCAGCAAAGGCCCAGGGATGAACACTGAAGCTTTCTTT. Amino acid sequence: CASSKGPGMNTEAFF.

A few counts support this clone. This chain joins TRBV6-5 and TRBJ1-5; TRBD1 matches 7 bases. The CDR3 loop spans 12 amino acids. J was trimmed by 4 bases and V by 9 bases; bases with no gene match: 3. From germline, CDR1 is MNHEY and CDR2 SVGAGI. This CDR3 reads CASTGDNQPQHF. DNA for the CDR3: TGTGCCAGTACAGGGGATAATCAGCCCCAGCATTTT.

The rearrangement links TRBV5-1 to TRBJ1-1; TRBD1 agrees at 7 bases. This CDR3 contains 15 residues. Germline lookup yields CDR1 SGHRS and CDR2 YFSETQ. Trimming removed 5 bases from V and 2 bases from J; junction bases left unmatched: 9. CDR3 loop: CASRNRGNINTEAFF. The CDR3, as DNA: TGCGCCAGCAGAAACAGGGGTAATATTAACACTGAAGCTTTCTTT.

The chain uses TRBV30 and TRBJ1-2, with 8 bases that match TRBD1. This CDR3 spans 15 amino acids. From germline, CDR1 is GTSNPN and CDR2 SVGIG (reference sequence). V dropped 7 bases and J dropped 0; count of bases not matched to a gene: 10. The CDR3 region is CAYPTGGRANYGYTF. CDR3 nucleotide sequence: TGTGCCTACCCCACAGGGGGGAGAGCTAACTATGGCTACACCTTC.

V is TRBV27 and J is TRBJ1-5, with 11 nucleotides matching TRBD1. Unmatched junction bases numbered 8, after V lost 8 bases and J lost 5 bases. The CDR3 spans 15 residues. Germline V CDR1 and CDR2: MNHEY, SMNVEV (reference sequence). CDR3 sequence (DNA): TGTGCCAGCGGCCCAGGGACAGGGGGATATCAGCCCCAGCATTTT. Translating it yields CASGPGTGGYQPQHF.

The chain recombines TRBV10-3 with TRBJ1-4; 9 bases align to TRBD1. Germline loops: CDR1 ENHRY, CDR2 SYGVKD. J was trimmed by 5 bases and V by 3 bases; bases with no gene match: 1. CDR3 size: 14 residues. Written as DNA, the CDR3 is TGTGCCATCAGTGAAGGGACAGGGAATGAAAAACTGTTTTTT. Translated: CAISEGTGNEKLFF.

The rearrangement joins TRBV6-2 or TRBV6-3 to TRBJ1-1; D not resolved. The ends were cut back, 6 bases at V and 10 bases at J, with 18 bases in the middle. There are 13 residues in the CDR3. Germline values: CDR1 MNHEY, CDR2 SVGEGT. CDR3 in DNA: TGTGCCAGCAGCCTCTCATACCTCGAGGTAGCTTTCTTT. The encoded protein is CASSLSYLEVAFF.

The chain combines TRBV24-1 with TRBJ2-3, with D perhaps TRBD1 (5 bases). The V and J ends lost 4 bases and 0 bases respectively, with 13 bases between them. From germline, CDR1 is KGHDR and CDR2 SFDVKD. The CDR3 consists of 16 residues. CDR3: CATSDHDSPSTDTQYF. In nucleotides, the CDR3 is TGTGCCACCAGTGACCACGACAGCCCTAGCACAGATACGCAGTATTTT.

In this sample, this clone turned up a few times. CDR3 amino acids: CATHRGALGGYTF. CDR3 sequence (DNA): TGTGCCACGCATCGGGGGGCTCTTGGGGGCTACACCTTC. The chain has TRBV19 and TRBJ1-2; D is possibly TRBD1 (6 bases). There are 13 residues in the CDR3. Trimming took 10 bases from V and 8 from J, leaving 20 bases between them. Germline V CDR1 and CDR2: LNHDA, SQIVND (reference sequence).

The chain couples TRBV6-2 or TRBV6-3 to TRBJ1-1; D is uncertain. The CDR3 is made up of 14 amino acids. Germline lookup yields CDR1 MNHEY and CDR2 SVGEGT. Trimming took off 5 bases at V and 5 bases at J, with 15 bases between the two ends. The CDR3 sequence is CASSTRRYGTEAFF. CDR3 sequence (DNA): TGTGCCAGCAGTACTCGCAGGTATGGAACTGAAGCTTTCTTT.

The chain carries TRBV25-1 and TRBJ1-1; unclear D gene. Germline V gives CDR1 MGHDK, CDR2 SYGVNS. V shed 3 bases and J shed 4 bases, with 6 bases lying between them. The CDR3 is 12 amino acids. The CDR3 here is CASSDLFTEAFF. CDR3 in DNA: TGTGCCAGCAGTGACCTGTTCACTGAAGCTTTCTTT.

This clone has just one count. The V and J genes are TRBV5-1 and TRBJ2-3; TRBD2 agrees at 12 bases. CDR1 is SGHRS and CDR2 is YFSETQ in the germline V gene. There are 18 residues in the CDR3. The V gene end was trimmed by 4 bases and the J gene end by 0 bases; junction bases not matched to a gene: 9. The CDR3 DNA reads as TGCGCCAGCAGCGCGGCCCGGACTAGCGGGGCAAGCACAGATACGCAGTATTTT. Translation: CASSAARTSGASTDTQYF.

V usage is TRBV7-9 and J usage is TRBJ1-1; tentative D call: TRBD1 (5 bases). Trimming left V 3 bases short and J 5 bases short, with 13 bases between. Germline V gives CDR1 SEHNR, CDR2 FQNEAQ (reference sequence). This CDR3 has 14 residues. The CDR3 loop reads CASSLGTESTEAFF. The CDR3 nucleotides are TGTGCCAGCAGCTTGGGGACTGAGAGTACTGAAGCTTTCTTT.

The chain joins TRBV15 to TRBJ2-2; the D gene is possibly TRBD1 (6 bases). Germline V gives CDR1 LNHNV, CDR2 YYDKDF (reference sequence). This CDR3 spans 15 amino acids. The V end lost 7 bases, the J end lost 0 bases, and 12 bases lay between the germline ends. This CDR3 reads CATTLTGPNTGELFF. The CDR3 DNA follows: TGTGCCACCACCCTGACAGGCCCGAACACCGGGGAGCTGTTTTTT.

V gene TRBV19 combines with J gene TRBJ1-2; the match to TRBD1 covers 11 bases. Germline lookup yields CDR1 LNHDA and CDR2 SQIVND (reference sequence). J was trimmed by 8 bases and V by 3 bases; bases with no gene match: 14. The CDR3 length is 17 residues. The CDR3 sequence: CASSISRDRGDYEGYTF. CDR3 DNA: TGTGCCAGTAGTATCTCCCGGGACAGGGGGGACTATGAGGGCTACACCTTC.

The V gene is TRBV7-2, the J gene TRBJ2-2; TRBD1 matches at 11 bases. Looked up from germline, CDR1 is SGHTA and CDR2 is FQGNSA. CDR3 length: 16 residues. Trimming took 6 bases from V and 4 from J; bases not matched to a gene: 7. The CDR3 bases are TGTGCCAGCAGGCGGGGGGACAGGGGGTTCACCGGGGAGCTGTTTTTT. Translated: CASRRGDRGFTGELFF.

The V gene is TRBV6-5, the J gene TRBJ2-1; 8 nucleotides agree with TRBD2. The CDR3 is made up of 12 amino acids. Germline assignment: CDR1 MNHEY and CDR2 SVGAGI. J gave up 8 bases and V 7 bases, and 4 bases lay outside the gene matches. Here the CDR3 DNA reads TGTGCCAGCATCGGGGGGGCCGATGAGCAGTTCTTC. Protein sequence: CASIGGADEQFF.

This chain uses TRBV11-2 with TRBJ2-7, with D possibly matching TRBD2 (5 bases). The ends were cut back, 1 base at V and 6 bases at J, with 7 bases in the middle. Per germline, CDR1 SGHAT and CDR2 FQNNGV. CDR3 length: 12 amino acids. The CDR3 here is CASSLGGLEQYF. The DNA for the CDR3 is TGTGCCAGCAGCTTAGGAGGGCTCGAGCAGTACTTC.

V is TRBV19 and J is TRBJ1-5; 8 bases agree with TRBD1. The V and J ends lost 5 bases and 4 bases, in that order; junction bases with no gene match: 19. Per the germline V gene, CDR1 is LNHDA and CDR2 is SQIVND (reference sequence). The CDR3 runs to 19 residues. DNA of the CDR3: TGTGCCAGTAGTTATGGCCGGGACAGGTTTCAAATTGGTAATCAGCCCCAGCATTTT. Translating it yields CASSYGRDRFQIGNQPQHF.

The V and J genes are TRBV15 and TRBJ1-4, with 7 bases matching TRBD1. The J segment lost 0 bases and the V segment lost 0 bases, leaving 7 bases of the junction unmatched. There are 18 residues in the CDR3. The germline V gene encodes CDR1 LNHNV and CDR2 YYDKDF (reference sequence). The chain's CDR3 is CATSRDHVRGATNEKLFF. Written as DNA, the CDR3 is TGTGCCACCAGCAGAGATCACGTCAGGGGGGCAACTAATGAAAAACTGTTTTTT.

In DNA form, the CDR3 reads TGTGCCAGCCTGGGAGGGGATGGCTACACCTTC. It yields the protein CASLGGDGYTF. This chain connects TRBV12-3 or TRBV12-4 to TRBJ1-2; perhaps TRBD1 as D (5 bases). Trimming stripped 8 bases from V and 6 bases from J, with 10 bases between. This CDR3 has 11 amino acids.

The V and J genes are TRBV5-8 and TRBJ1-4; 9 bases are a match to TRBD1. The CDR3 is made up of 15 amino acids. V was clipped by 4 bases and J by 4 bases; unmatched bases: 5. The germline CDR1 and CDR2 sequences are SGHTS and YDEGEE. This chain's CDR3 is CASSAGTGINEKLFF. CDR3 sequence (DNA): TGTGCCAGCAGCGCCGGGACAGGGATTAATGAAAAACTGTTTTTT. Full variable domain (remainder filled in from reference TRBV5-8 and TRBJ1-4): EAGVTQSPTHLIKTRGQQATLRCSPISGHTSVYWYQQALGLGLQFLLWYDEGEERNRGNFPPRFSGRQFPNYSSELNVNALELEDSALYLCASSAGTGINEKLFFGSGTQLSVL.